These 25 T cell receptor beta chains were sequenced from one sample in a study of CD8 T cells in Susac syndrome. The RNA, about 0.45 to 1 ug, was put through reverse transcription using random hexamers. TCRdb itself ran the immunoSEQ multiplex PCR reads through MiXCR, one entry per CDR3 protein. The sample yields around 200,000 distinct CDR3 sequences, around 95% seen once. Input material: CD4+ T cells from PBMCs. Receptors were obtained from a human donor with Susac syndrome.

This rearrangement joins TRBV20-1 to TRBJ2-1; the D gene is possibly TRBD2 (5 bases). CDR3 length equals 13 residues. V shed 1 base and J shed 8 bases, with 12 bases lying between them. The germline V gene encodes CDR1 DFQATT and CDR2 SNEGSKA (reference sequence). The CDR3 bases are TGCAGTGCTAGAGTGCCTGGGAGACATGAGCAGTTCTTC. This gives the protein CSARVPGRHEQFF.

The CDR3 protein is CASRGGFDIQYF. DNA of the CDR3: TGTGCCTCTCGGGGGGGTTTTGACATTCAGTACTTC. The rearrangement links TRBV30 to TRBJ2-4; TRBD2 matches at 8 bases. The CDR3 loop spans 12 amino acids. V trimming: 7 bases; J trimming: 8 bases; junction bases outside the gene matches: 7. Looked up from germline, CDR1 is GTSNPN and CDR2 is SVGIG (reference sequence).

This chain links TRBV27 with TRBJ2-3, with D perhaps matching TRBD2 (5 bases). The CDR3 covers 15 residues. Trimming cost V 5 bases and J 0 bases, with 12 bases left between them. Germline CDR1 reads MNHEY; CDR2 reads SMNVEV (reference sequence). CDR3 sequence: CASSLTRPSTDTQYF. CDR3 DNA: TGTGCCAGCAGTCTCACTAGACCTAGCACAGATACGCAGTATTTT.

The rearrangement uses TRBV9 and TRBJ2-3; 9 bases are shared with TRBD2. Germline V gene lookup returns CDR1 SGDLS and CDR2 YYNGEE. V dropped 4 bases and J dropped 0; count of bases not matched to a gene: 3. The CDR3 is 15 amino acids. CDR3 region: CASSLAGKSTDTQYF. The CDR3 bases are TGTGCCAGCAGCCTAGCGGGGAAAAGCACAGATACGCAGTATTTT.

The genes are TRBV27 and TRBJ2-3; TRBD2 matches 11 bases. With V trimmed by 7 bases and J by 3 bases, 6 bases remained unmatched. CDR1 and CDR2 (germline): MNHEY, SMNVEV (reference sequence). This CDR3 contains 15 residues. CDR3 region: CASTQGLAATDTQYF. CDR3 bases: TGTGCCAGCACCCAGGGACTAGCGGCGACAGATACGCAGTATTTT.

The chain has TRBV4-1 and TRBJ2-7; D gene ambiguous. The CDR3 has 18 residues. Trimming shortened V by 0 bases and J by 3 bases, and 21 bases separated the two germline ends. Germline V gene data show CDR1 as MGHRA and CDR2 as YSYEKL. The DNA for the CDR3 is TGCGCCAGCAGCCAAGATATTGCAGCAGCCGCCGGATTCTACGAGCAGTACTTC. Protein: CASSQDIAAAAGFYEQYF.

Only one count was recorded for this clonotype. The chain uses TRBV11-1 and TRBJ1-1; unclear D gene. The CDR3 covers 12 residues. Germline V gives CDR1 SGHAT, CDR2 FQDESV (reference sequence). Trimming took 7 bases from V and 5 from J, leaving 11 bases between them. The CDR3 loop is CASNPVGTEAFF. The CDR3 bases are TGTGCCAGCAACCCAGTGGGAACTGAAGCTTTCTTT. Full variable domain (missing parts from reference TRBV11-1 and TRBJ1-1): EAEVAQSPRYKITEKSQAVAFWCDPISGHATLYWYRQILGQGPELLVQFQDESVVDDSQLPKDRFSAERLKGVDSTLKIQPAELGDSAMYLCASNPVGTEAFFGQGTRLTVV.

The chain links TRBV6-5 to TRBJ1-2; TRBD1 might be the D (5 bases). The CDR3 loop spans 11 amino acids. The V gene's germline CDR1 is MNHEY and CDR2 SVGAGI. The V and J ends lost 4 bases and 5 bases respectively, with 5 bases between them. The CDR3: CASSSGYGYTF. CDR3 nucleotide sequence: TGTGCCAGCAGTTCAGGGTATGGCTACACCTTC.

This clonotype has just one count. The chain combines TRBV30 with TRBJ1-2, with D hard to call. This CDR3 has 11 amino acids. The germline V and J ends were trimmed by 4 bases and 8 bases, with 11 bases remaining between them. Germline assignment: CDR1 GTSNPN and CDR2 SVGIG (reference sequence). CDR3 in amino acids: CAWKSSRGYTF. The CDR3 DNA follows: TGTGCCTGGAAGAGTAGCCGAGGCTACACCTTC.

This chain joins TRBV7-2 and TRBJ2-7; 9 nucleotides agree with TRBD1. CDR1 is SGHTA, CDR2 FQGNSA, per germline. CDR3 length: 15 amino acids. Trimming took 1 base from V and 3 from J; bases not matched to a gene: 4. CDR3 in DNA: TGTGCCAGCAGCTTAGGACAGGGGGTCATCTACGAGCAGTACTTC. The encoded protein is CASSLGQGVIYEQYF.

The chain employs TRBV10-3 and TRBJ2-5, with no clear D. CDR1 and CDR2 from the germline V gene are ENHRY and SYGVKD. The ends were cut back, 7 bases at V and 2 bases at J, with 8 bases in the middle. CDR3 length equals 12 residues. CDR3 bases: TGTGCCATCACAGACAATCAAGAGACCCAGTACTTC. Translated, it gives CAITDNQETQYF.

V gene TRBV29-1 combines with J gene TRBJ2-5; no reliable D call. The CDR3 consists of 12 residues. From germline, CDR1 is SQVTM and CDR2 ANQGSEA. Trimming removed 5 bases from V and 0 bases from J, with 7 bases in between. The CDR3 region is CSVTAYQETQYF. The CDR3 nucleotides are TGCAGCGTTACAGCGTACCAAGAGACCCAGTACTTC.

The chain recombines TRBV4-3 with TRBJ2-3; D gene unclear. The CDR3 totals 14 residues. The ends were cut back, 4 bases at V and 2 bases at J, with 10 bases in the middle. CDR1 LGHNA and CDR2 YSLEER come from the germline V gene. The CDR3 loop is CASSLGMVTDTQYF. The CDR3 DNA reads TGCGCCAGCAGCCTAGGGATGGTCACAGATACGCAGTATTTT.

The rearrangement links TRBV20-1 to TRBJ2-5, with a weak D call TRBD1 (5 bases). CDR1 and CDR2 from the germline V gene are DFQATT and SNEGSKA (reference sequence). V gave up 6 bases and J gave up 7 bases, with 18 bases separating them. This CDR3 comprises 13 residues. The CDR3: CSADKQVRATQYF. For the CDR3, the DNA is TGCAGTGCAGACAAACAGGTCCGGGCGACCCAGTACTTC.

V is TRBV20-1 and J is TRBJ1-3; TRBD1 matches 7 bases. The J segment lost 2 bases and the V segment lost 4 bases, leaving 5 bases of the junction unmatched. The CDR3 has 14 residues. Germline V gives CDR1 DFQATT, CDR2 SNEGSKA (reference sequence). CDR3 residues: CSATRDSTGNTIYF. CDR3 in DNA: TGCAGTGCTACGAGGGACAGTACTGGAAACACCATATATTTT.

Only one count was recorded for this clonotype. The V and J genes are TRBV5-1 and TRBJ2-1; possibly TRBD1 or TRBD2 for D (6 bases each). Germline V gene lookup returns CDR1 SGHRS and CDR2 YFSETQ. This CDR3 has 13 residues. Trimming shortened V by 6 bases and J by 8 bases, and 15 bases separated the two germline ends. Here the CDR3 DNA reads TGCGCCAGCAAGACAGGCGGCGGGGATGAGCAGTTCTTC. Translation gives CASKTGGGDEQFF.

In DNA, the CDR3 is TGTGCCAGTATTCCGACTAGCGGGGGCGACGAGCAGTACTTC. This translates into CASIPTSGGDEQYF. The chain couples TRBV19 to TRBJ2-7; 12 positions agree with TRBD2. The J segment lost 5 bases and the V segment lost 7 bases, leaving 6 bases of the junction unmatched. The germline CDR1 and CDR2 sequences are LNHDA and SQIVND (reference sequence). The CDR3 spans 14 residues.

V usage is TRBV11-2 and J usage is TRBJ2-3; 11 bases are a match to TRBD2. The CDR3 is 15 residues long. Per the germline V gene, CDR1 is SGHAT and CDR2 is FQNNGV. V lost 5 bases to trimming and J lost 2 bases; unmatched junction nucleotides: 3. CDR3 sequence reads: CASSETSGVTDTQYF. In DNA form, the CDR3 reads TGTGCCAGCAGCGAGACTAGCGGGGTCACAGATACGCAGTATTTT.

The chain has TRBV4-3 and TRBJ1-4; 7 bases agree with TRBD1. After removal of 3 bases from V and 4 bases from J, the junction contained 5 bases not matched to a gene. Germline CDR1 is LGHNA and CDR2 is YSLEER. The CDR3 totals 15 residues. The CDR3 reads CASSHRGTVNEKLFF. CDR3 nucleotides: TGCGCCAGCAGCCATCGCGGGACAGTTAATGAAAAACTGTTTTTT.

The genes are TRBV19 and TRBJ1-5, with D tentatively TRBD1 (6 bases). Trimming cost V 11 bases and J 4 bases, with 12 bases left between them. This CDR3 is 12 amino acids long. Germline V lookup: CDR1 LNHDA, CDR2 SQIVND (reference sequence). CDR3 loop: CASTGQNQPQHF. CDR3 nucleotides: TGTGCCTCCACAGGGCAAAATCAGCCCCAGCATTTT.

The chain carries TRBV4-1 and TRBJ1-5; D might be TRBD1 (5 bases). V was clipped by 4 bases and J by 3 bases, with 16 bases between them. Germline V gives CDR1 MGHRA, CDR2 YSYEKL. The CDR3 extends over 16 amino acids. The CDR3 DNA reads TGCGCCAGCAGCCTAGTAAACACGGGGGTCAATCAGCCCCAGCATTTT. As protein: CASSLVNTGVNQPQHF.

The J gene is TRBJ2-4, the V gene TRBV4-1, with D possibly matching TRBD1 (6 bases). Trimming cost V 3 bases and J 3 bases, with 9 bases left between them. Germline assignment: CDR1 MGHRA and CDR2 YSYEKL. This CDR3 spans 14 amino acids. CDR3 sequence reads: CASSHGQYKNIQYF. The CDR3 bases are TGCGCCAGCAGCCACGGACAGTACAAAAACATTCAGTACTTC.

V usage is TRBV18 and J usage is TRBJ2-1; maybe TRBD1 (6 bases). The CDR3 covers 14 residues. V lost 9 bases and J 2 bases, leaving 14 bases between the germline ends. Germline CDR1 and CDR2: KGHSH and LQKENI. For the CDR3, the DNA is TGTGCCAGTCAACAGGGAAGCCCCTACAATGAGCAGTTCTTC. Translation: CASQQGSPYNEQFF.

The V call is TRBV28, the J call TRBJ1-5; D might be TRBD1 (6 bases). CDR1 and CDR2 (germline): MDHEN, SYDVKM. The CDR3 runs to 14 residues. V was cut by 7 bases and J by 4 bases, with 14 bases left in between. Written as DNA, the CDR3 is TGTGCCAGCATCGGGGGCGCGGCTAATCAGCCCCAGCATTTT. The encoded protein is CASIGGAANQPQHF.

This chain uses TRBV4-3 with TRBJ1-1; D is uncertain. The CDR3 runs 15 residues. V gave up 0 bases and J gave up 0 bases, with 8 bases separating them. Per the germline V gene, CDR1 is LGHNA and CDR2 is YSLEER. CDR3 protein: CASSQESRMNTEAFF. The CDR3 coding sequence is TGCGCCAGCAGCCAAGAGTCACGAATGAACACTGAAGCTTTCTTT.